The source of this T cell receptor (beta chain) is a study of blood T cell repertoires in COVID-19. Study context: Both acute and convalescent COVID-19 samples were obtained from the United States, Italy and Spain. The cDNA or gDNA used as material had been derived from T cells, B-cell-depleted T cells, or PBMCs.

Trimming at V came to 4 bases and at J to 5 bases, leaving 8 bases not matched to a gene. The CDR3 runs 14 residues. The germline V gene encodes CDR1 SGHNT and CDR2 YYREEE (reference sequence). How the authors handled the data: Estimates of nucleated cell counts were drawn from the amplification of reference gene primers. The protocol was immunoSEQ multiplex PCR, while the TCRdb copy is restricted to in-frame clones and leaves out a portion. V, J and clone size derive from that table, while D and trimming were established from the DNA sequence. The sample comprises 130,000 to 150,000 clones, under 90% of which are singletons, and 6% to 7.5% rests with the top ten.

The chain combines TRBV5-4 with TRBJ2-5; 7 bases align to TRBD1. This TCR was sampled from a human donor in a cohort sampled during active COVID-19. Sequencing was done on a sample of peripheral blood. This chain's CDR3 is CASSTRQGRETQYF. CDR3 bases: TGTGCCAGCAGCACTCGACAGGGCCGCGAGACCCAGTACTTC. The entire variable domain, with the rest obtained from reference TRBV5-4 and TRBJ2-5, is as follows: ETGVTQSPTHLIKTRGQQVTLRCSSQSGHNTVSWYQQALGQGPQFIFQYYREEENGRGNFPPRFSGLQFPNYSSELNVNALELDDSALYLCASSTRQGRETQYFGPGTRLLVL.